Following are 12 T cell receptor beta chains from one sample sequenced in a study of T-cell reconstitution after alpha-beta-depleted transplantation in children. Preparing the TCRbeta library involved the use of unique molecular identifiers. One entry per CDR3 protein, called by TCRdb with MiXCR from the PCR reads. The sample lists about 610,000 distinct CDR3 sequences, roughly a tenth occurring once. Source: PBMCs from the stem cell graft donor, taken from the stem cell graft. The receptors stem from a human donor who donated a stem cell graft to a child with acute myeloid leukemia.

This clonotype came up many times. The genes are TRBV29-1 and TRBJ2-2; possibly TRBD2 for D (5 bases). Trimming left V 7 bases short and J 4 bases short, with 10 bases between. In germline, CDR1 is SQVTM, CDR2 ANQGSEA. The CDR3 is made up of 12 amino acids. This CDR3 is CSGGEGTGELFF. CDR3 DNA: TGCAGCGGGGGTGAGGGCACCGGGGAGCTGTTTTTT.

V usage is TRBV7-6 and J usage is TRBJ1-6, with D maybe TRBD1 (6 bases). The length of the CDR3 is 17 residues. The V gene lost 3 bases and the J gene lost 9 bases, with 21 bases spanning the gap. Germline V gene sequence: CDR1 SGHVS, CDR2 FNYEAQ. This chain's CDR3 is CASSLRARGESGSPLHF. The CDR3 DNA is TGTGCCAGCAGCTTGAGGGCCAGGGGAGAAAGTGGTTCACCCCTCCACTTT.

This clonotype has a handful of counts. The V call is TRBV7-2, the J call TRBJ2-2, with 8 bases matching TRBD2. Trimming cost V 3 bases and J 6 bases; bases outside gene matches: 3. The CDR3 consists of 14 residues. Per germline, CDR1 SGHTA and CDR2 FQGNSA. CDR3 in amino acids: CASSFSGEPGELFF. The CDR3 DNA sequence: TGTGCCAGCAGCTTTAGCGGGGAACCCGGGGAGCTGTTTTTT. The whole variable domain, remainder taken from reference TRBV7-2 and TRBJ2-2, is GAGVSQSPSNKVTEKGKDVELRCDPISGHTALYWYRQSLGQGLEFLIYFQGNSAPDKSGLPSDRFSAERTGGSVSTLTIQRTQQEDSAVYLCASSFSGEPGELFFGEGSRLTVL.

This clonotype was detected a few times. This sequence joins TRBV7-3 and TRBJ1-1; no reliable D call. Germline CDR1 is SGHTA and CDR2 is FQGTGA. V shed 2 bases and J shed 1 base, with 8 bases lying between them. There are 14 residues in the CDR3. CDR3 coding DNA: TGTGCCAGCAGCTTAGAGAGACAGAACACTGAAGCTTTCTTT. It specifies CASSLERQNTEAFF.

The rearrangement uses TRBV20-1 and TRBJ2-1; D is perhaps TRBD1 or TRBD2 (5 bases each). Trimming removed 1 base at V and 4 bases at J, with 14 bases between. Germline assignment: CDR1 DFQATT and CDR2 SNEGSKA (reference sequence). This CDR3 spans 15 amino acids. CDR3 coding DNA: TGCAGTGCTAGAGGCGTGGGGGACCATTACAATGAGCAGTTCTTC. Encoded protein: CSARGVGDHYNEQFF.

This clonotype has more than one count but fewer than ten. The J gene is TRBJ1-1, the V gene TRBV11-2; D unresolved. The V end lost 3 bases, the J end lost 0 bases, and 5 bases lay between the germline ends. This CDR3 spans 13 amino acids. Germline CDR1 is SGHAT and CDR2 is FQNNGV. Here the CDR3 reads CASSFPLNTEAFF. CDR3 DNA sequence: TGTGCCAGCAGCTTTCCCCTGAACACTGAAGCTTTCTTT.

This clonotype appeared many times. The V call is TRBV29-1, the J call TRBJ2-5, with 7 bases that match TRBD1. CDR1 is SQVTM and CDR2 is ANQGSEA in the germline V gene. Trimming removed 4 bases from V and 0 bases from J; junction bases left unmatched: 5. This CDR3 region has 14 residues. CDR3 nucleotide sequence: TGCAGCGTTGTGTCAGGGGGTTACCAAGAGACCCAGTACTTC. It specifies CSVVSGGYQETQYF.

This clonotype is medium-sized in the sample. This chain links TRBV12-3 or TRBV12-4 with TRBJ2-5, with TRBD2 matching over 9 bases. The ends lost 8 bases at V and 5 bases at J; junction bases unmatched: 6. The CDR3 has 13 amino acids. This CDR3 reads CASGLAGTETQYF. DNA for the CDR3: TGTGCCAGCGGCCTAGCGGGAACGGAGACCCAGTACTTC.

This chain links TRBV29-1 with TRBJ2-7, with 10 positions matching TRBD2. CDR1 is SQVTM, CDR2 ANQGSEA, per germline. The V segment lost 4 bases and the J segment 1 base; nucleotides outside the gene matches: 7. This CDR3 is 15 amino acids long. The CDR3 loop reads CSVVPTSGVSYEQYF. In DNA, the CDR3 is TGCAGCGTTGTCCCAACTAGCGGGGTTTCCTACGAGCAGTACTTC.

This clonotype appeared many times. One base away lies a much larger clone, so this may be a sequencing read error. V usage is TRBV5-6 and J usage is TRBJ2-3, with 9 bases identical to TRBD2. V dropped 4 bases and J dropped 1; count of bases not matched to a gene: 4. Germline-derived CDR1 and CDR2 are SGHDT and YYEEEE. This CDR3 spans 15 amino acids. Here the CDR3 DNA reads TGTGCCAGCAGCCTAATAGCGGGAGGCACAGATACGCAGTATTTT. This sequence encodes CASSLIAGGTDTQYF.

There are many counts of this clonotype. The J gene is TRBJ1-6, the V gene TRBV5-1; 11 bases map to TRBD1. Germline assignment: CDR1 SGHRS and CDR2 YFSETQ. CDR3 length: 16 amino acids. Trimming cost V 4 bases and J 7 bases; bases outside gene matches: 7. The CDR3 region has the DNA TGCGCCAGCAGCCCGGTACGGACAGGGGGCAATTCACCCCTCCACTTT. Translating it yields CASSPVRTGGNSPLHF.

In this sample, this clonotype turned up many times. The chain links TRBV5-5 to TRBJ2-7, with D uncertain. V lost 4 bases, J lost 0 bases, and 11 bases lay in between. The CDR3 runs 14 residues. From germline, CDR1 is SGHKS and CDR2 YYEKEE (reference sequence). The CDR3 here is CASSVGGRSYEQYF. The CDR3 nucleotides read TGTGCCAGCAGCGTCGGCGGACGCTCCTACGAGCAGTACTTC.